This T cell receptor (beta chain) was sequenced for a study of CD8+ T cells in alopecia areata. For the study at large: Twice a day, 5 to 10 mg of oral tofacitinib was administered to treated patients. Patients took tofacitinib for 6 to 18 months, followed by 6 drug-free months.

In each case, RNA was isolated and then reverse transcribed into cDNA as the sequencing template. Using immunoSEQ multiplex PCR, the repertoire was profiled, and TCRdb retains in-frame clones only, with some absent. The sample contains around 86,000 clones, approximately 70% of which appear only once. Overall study findings and caveats: The presence of one nonresponder keeps the tie between baseline CD8+ expansion and response uncertain.

A few counts support this clone. Its matching antigen is unknown. Treatment defined: oral pan-JAK inhibitor, 5-10 mg twice daily. Germline CDR1 reads MGHDK; CDR2 reads SYGVNS. The V gene end was trimmed by 4 bases and the J gene end by 6 bases; junction bases not matched to a gene: 10. CDR3 length: 16 residues. This chain links TRBV25-1 with TRBJ2-1, with TRBD2 matching 9 bases. The receptor was derived from a human donor with alopecia areata. The material sequenced was CD8+ T cells sorted from blood, taken at week 44, from a patient treated with tofacitinib. CDR3 amino acids: CASSAYGGGVPNEQFF. Written as DNA, the CDR3 is TGTGCCAGCAGTGCGTACGGCGGGGGGGTACCCAATGAGCAGTTCTTC.